The clone carrying this T cell receptor beta chain was picked up many times. The data stem from a study of patients and donors after allogeneic stem cell transplantation. Germline assignment: CDR1 SGHTA and CDR2 FQGNSA. This CDR3 region has 14 residues. The ends were cut back, 1 base at V and 9 bases at J, with 13 bases in the middle. From the RT-PCR reads, TCRdb called clonotypes with MiXCR, one entry per CDR3 protein. The repertoire holds about 230,000 distinct CDR3 sequences, around an eighth seen once, with roughly 11% in the top ten. The receptor comes from a human donor who was either an allogeneic HSCT recipient or a stem cell or donor lymphocyte infusion donor (not recorded which). It is not recorded whose cells these are; they may come from a transplant donor. This chain uses TRBV7-2 with TRBJ2-1, with D tentatively TRBD1 (6 bases). The source material was blood, either unsorted or a sorted T cell fraction (not recorded which). Written as DNA, the CDR3 is TGTGCCAGCAGCTTAGAGGTCGGACAGTTTGAGCAGTTCTTC. Protein sequence: CASSLEVGQFEQFF. The full variable domain, rest sourced from reference TRBV7-2 and TRBJ2-1, is GAGVSQSPSNKVTEKGKDVELRCDPISGHTALYWYRQSLGQGLEFLIYFQGNSAPDKSGLPSDRFSAERTGGSVSTLTIQRTQQEDSAVYLCASSLEVGQFEQFFGPGTRLTVL.